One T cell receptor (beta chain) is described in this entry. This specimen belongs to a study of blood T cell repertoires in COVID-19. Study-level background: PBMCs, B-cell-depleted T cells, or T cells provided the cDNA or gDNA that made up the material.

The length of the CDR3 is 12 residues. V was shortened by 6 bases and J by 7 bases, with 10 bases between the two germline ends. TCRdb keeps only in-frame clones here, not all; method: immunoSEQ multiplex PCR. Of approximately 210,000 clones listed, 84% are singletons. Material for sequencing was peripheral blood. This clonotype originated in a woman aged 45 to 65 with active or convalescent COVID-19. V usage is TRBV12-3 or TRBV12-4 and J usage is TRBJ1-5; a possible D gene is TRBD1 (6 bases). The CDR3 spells CASSTGRQPQHF. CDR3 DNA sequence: TGTGCCAGCAGCACAGGGAGACAGCCCCAGCATTTT.